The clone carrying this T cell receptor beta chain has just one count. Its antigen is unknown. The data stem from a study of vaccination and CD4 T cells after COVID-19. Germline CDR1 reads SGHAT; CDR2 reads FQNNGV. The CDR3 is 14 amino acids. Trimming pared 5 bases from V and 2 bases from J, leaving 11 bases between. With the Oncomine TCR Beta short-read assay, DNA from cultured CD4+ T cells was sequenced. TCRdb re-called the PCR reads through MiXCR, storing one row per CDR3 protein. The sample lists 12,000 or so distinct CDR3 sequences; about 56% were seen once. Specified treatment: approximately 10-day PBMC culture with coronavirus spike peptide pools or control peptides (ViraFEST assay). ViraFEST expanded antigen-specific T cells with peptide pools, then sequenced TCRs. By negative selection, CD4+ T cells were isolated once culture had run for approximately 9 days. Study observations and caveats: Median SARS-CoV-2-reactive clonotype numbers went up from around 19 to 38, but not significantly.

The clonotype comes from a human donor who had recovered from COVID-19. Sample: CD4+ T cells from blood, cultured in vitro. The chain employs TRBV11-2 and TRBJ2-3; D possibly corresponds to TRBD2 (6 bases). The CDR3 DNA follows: TGTGCCAGCAGCCCCGGACTAAACACAGATACGCAGTATTTT. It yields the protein CASSPGLNTDTQYF.